The 11 T cell receptor beta chains in this list originate from one sample, sequenced in a study of T-cell reconstitution after alpha-beta-depleted transplantation in children. The library targeted TCRbeta and was prepared with unique molecular identifiers. TCRdb reprocessed the PCR reads with MiXCR, giving one entry per CDR3 protein. Of fewer than 550,000 distinct CDR3 sequences in the sample, approximately 10% were seen once. The sample here was PBMCs, mostly from graft donor cells, taken 180 days after TCRalphabeta/CD19-depleted stem cell transplant. The receptors here all came from a female patient younger than 10 who had a stem cell transplant for aplastic anemia, so the T cells may come from the graft donor.

This clonotype was detected only a few times. The gene calls are TRBV5-1 and TRBJ2-1; D call uncertain. V lost 4 bases and J 6 bases, leaving 17 bases between the germline ends. This CDR3 is built from 15 residues. Germline values: CDR1 SGHRS, CDR2 YFSETQ. CDR3: CASSVSTPFFNEQFF. The CDR3 DNA follows: TGCGCCAGCAGCGTAAGCACCCCATTCTTCAATGAGCAGTTCTTC.

Only a few counts were recorded for this clonotype. V usage is TRBV7-9 and J usage is TRBJ1-5; 7 bases line up with TRBD1. Trimming removed 3 bases from V and 3 bases from J; junction bases left unmatched: 2. The CDR3 contains 14 residues. Germline loops: CDR1 SEHNR, CDR2 FQNEAQ (reference sequence). The CDR3 region is CASSFTGDNQPQHF. Here the CDR3 DNA reads TGTGCCAGCAGCTTCACAGGGGACAATCAGCCCCAGCATTTT.

This rearrangement joins TRBV10-3 to TRBJ2-5, with 9 bases matching TRBD2. Trimming cost V 6 bases and J 11 bases; bases outside gene matches: 19. CDR1 is ENHRY and CDR2 is SYGVKD in the germline V gene. The length of the CDR3 is 16 residues. CDR3 sequence reads: CAIRPQSSGGEKRQYF. The CDR3 DNA reads TGTGCCATCAGGCCCCAGAGTAGCGGGGGAGAGAAACGACAGTACTTC.

The J gene is TRBJ2-1, the V gene TRBV6-2 or TRBV6-3; unclear D gene. V was clipped by 4 bases and J by 4 bases, with 20 bases between them. Germline loops: CDR1 MNHEY, CDR2 SVGEGT. The CDR3 loop spans 17 amino acids. CDR3 region: CASSSPRRPPKYNEQFF. The CDR3 DNA sequence: TGTGCCAGCAGTTCCCCTCGCCGGCCCCCAAAATACAATGAGCAGTTCTTC.

As to this clonotype: Germline is not matched at one junction end, which may reflect a read error. The chain uses TRBV10-3 and TRBJ2-5; 10 nucleotides match TRBD1. The V gene's germline CDR1 is ENHRY and CDR2 SYGVKD. The CDR3 is made up of 16 amino acids. CDR3 nucleotide sequence: TGTGCCATCAGTCATCCAGGTGGGACAGGGGAAGAGTCCCAGTACTTC. Translation: CAISHPGGTGEESQYF.

To note about this clonotype: It may be a read error: a sequence one base away is much more abundant. J is TRBJ2-1 and V is TRBV28; TRBD1 matches 7 bases. Per germline, CDR1 MDHEN and CDR2 SYDVKM. There are 14 residues in the CDR3. V trimming: 10 bases; J trimming: 7 bases; junction bases outside the gene matches: 13. The CDR3 DNA is TGTGCCATCGGCCTTCCGGGACAGAAAAATGAGCAGTTCTTC. Amino acid sequence: CAIGLPGQKNEQFF.

At least ten counts were recorded for this clonotype. The CDR3 sequence: CASRAGTGGTDTQYF. CDR3 sequence (DNA): TGTGCCAGCAGGGCCGGGACAGGGGGCACAGATACGCAGTATTTT. The chain links TRBV2 to TRBJ2-3, with 10 bases aligning to TRBD1. Germline assignment: CDR1 SNHLY and CDR2 FYNNEI. Unmatched junction bases numbered 4, after V lost 6 bases and J lost 1 base. This CDR3 has 15 amino acids.

This clonotype was seen only a few times. The rearrangement joins TRBV4-3 to TRBJ2-5; D unresolved. Trimming removed 1 base at V and 2 bases at J, with 8 bases between. Germline-derived CDR1 and CDR2 are LGHNA and YSLEER. CDR3 length: 14 residues. The CDR3 nucleotides read TGCGCCAGCAGCCAAGTATACAGACAAGAGACCCAGTACTTC. It specifies CASSQVYRQETQYF.

The V gene is TRBV20-1, the J gene TRBJ2-7, with 9 bases that match TRBD2. The CDR3 length is 13 residues. J was trimmed by 2 bases and V by 4 bases; bases with no gene match: 3. CDR1 DFQATT and CDR2 SNEGSKA come from the germline V gene (reference sequence). CDR3 amino acids: CSATRLAAYEQYF. The CDR3 nucleotides read TGCAGTGCTACCAGACTAGCGGCCTACGAGCAGTACTTC.

This clonotype has at least ten counts. J is TRBJ2-7 and V is TRBV20-1; 9 positions match TRBD1. This CDR3 region has 15 residues. With V trimmed by 3 bases and J by 2 bases, 8 bases remained unmatched. Looked up from germline, CDR1 is DFQATT and CDR2 is SNEGSKA (reference sequence). CDR3: CSASGAGTGTYEQYF. The CDR3, as DNA: TGCAGTGCTAGTGGGGCCGGGACAGGGACCTACGAGCAGTACTTC.

A few counts support this clonotype. The chain has TRBV12-3 or TRBV12-4 and TRBJ2-3, with TRBD1 matching 10 bases. V was clipped by 0 bases and J by 4 bases; unmatched bases: 22. The CDR3 runs to 22 residues. The CDR3 loop reads CASSLAVGARTSGTGAADTQYF. The CDR3 DNA reads TGTGCCAGCAGTTTAGCGGTGGGGGCTAGGACCTCCGGGACAGGGGCAGCAGATACGCAGTATTTT.